This is a list of T cell receptor beta chains from one sample in a study of T cell responses to AZD1222 COVID-19 vaccine. Profiling relied on immunoSEQ multiplex PCR, and the TCRdb table lists in-frame clones only, not all of them. The table shows some 100,000 clones, with more than 70% occurring only once. Source: peripheral blood, taken on day 0 of AZD1222 vaccination. These receptors came from an adult in good health. Both conserved end residues are part of each CDR3. The order of the fields is V gene, J gene, D gene, clone size, CDR3 DNA, CDR3 protein. A D gene is named only where the DNA matches it firmly. Rows give clone size only sometimes, using once, few, many, or a class for an expanded clone.

>TRBV19|TRBJ2-3|.|.
TGTGCCAGTAGTATAGCCGTCGGGACAGATACGCAGTATTTT
CASSIAVGTDTQYF
>TRBV29-1|TRBJ2-7|TRBD1|few
TGCAGCGTCAGGACAGGGGGTTTTTACGAGCAGTACTTC
CSVRTGGFYEQYF
>TRBV6-5|TRBJ2-7|TRBD2|.
TGTGCCAGCTTTACTAGCGGGAGGAGCGAGCAGTACTTC
CASFTSGRSEQYF
>TRBV24-1|TRBJ2-1|.|once
TGTGCCACCAGTGATCTGGCAGCGACCTACAATGAGCAGTTCTTC
CATSDLAATYNEQFF
>TRBV6-2/TRBV6-3|TRBJ2-1|.|once
TGTGCCAGCAGTTACTCGAATGGGGTCTACGGGGGCAATGAGCAGTTCTTC
CASSYSNGVYGGNEQFF
>TRBV24-1|TRBJ2-1|.|.
TGTGCCACCAGTGATTTCTCCGGGAGCAATGAGCAGTTCTTC
CATSDFSGSNEQFF
>TRBV19|TRBJ2-2|.|.
TGTGCCAGTAGTCCCATCCTTGGACGAAACGGGGAGCTGTTTTTT
CASSPILGRNGELFF
>TRBV6-5|TRBJ2-1|.|once
TGTGCCAGCAGTTACGATAGGAAAAACAATGAGCAGTTCTTC
CASSYDRKNNEQFF
>TRBV19|TRBJ2-7|.|few
TGTGCCAGTAGTATAGTTTCGGACTCCTACGAGCAGTACTTC
CASSIVSDSYEQYF
>TRBV30|TRBJ1-5|.|.
TGTGCCTGTTCAACGGGGGGGCAGCCCCAGCATTTT
CACSTGGQPQHF
>TRBV6-1|TRBJ2-7|.|.
TGTGCCAGCAGTGAACCTGCAGGGACCGGAGGGCAGTACTTC
CASSEPAGTGGQYF
>TRBV28|TRBJ1-3|.|.
TGTGCCAGCAGTCCCCGAGCACTTGGAAACACCATATATTTT
CASSPRALGNTIYF
>TRBV28|TRBJ1-5|.|.
TGTGCCAGCAGTTCTACCGGGGCAATCAATGAGCCCCAGCATTTT
CASSSTGAINEPQHF
>TRBV5-1|TRBJ1-1|.|.
TGCGCCAGCAGCTACACCGGAGGGGCTGGTACTGAAGCTTTCTTT
CASSYTGGAGTEAFF
>TRBV6-2/TRBV6-3|TRBJ2-1|TRBD2|.
TGTGCCAGCAGTTTCGCCTCTAGCGGGAGGGCCTCCTACAATGAGCAGTTCTTC
CASSFASSGRASYNEQFF
>TRBV5-8|TRBJ1-2|.|.
TGTGCCAGCAGCCAAGGGTCCAGGGGCGCAGAAAGGGGCTACACCTTC
CASSQGSRGAERGYTF
>TRBV27|TRBJ2-1|TRBD2|.
TGTGCCAGCAGTTTAGGACTAGCGGGGTACAATGAGCAGTTCTTC
CASSLGLAGYNEQFF
>TRBV19|TRBJ1-4|.|.
TGTGCCAGTAGTATTGGTAGTACTAATGAAAAACTGTTTTTT
CASSIGSTNEKLFF
>TRBV2|TRBJ1-6|TRBD1|.
TGTGCCAGCAGGGATAGGACAGGGTATTCACCCCTCCACTTT
CASRDRTGYSPLHF
>TRBV27|TRBJ1-5|.|.
TGTGCCAGCAGTTTGGGGGTGGATCAGCCCCAGCATTTT
CASSLGVDQPQHF
>TRBV2|TRBJ1-2|.|.
TGTGCCAGCAGTGAACTGGGGGCAAACTATGGCTACACCTTC
CASSELGANYGYTF
>TRBV6-2/TRBV6-3|TRBJ1-1|.|once
TGTGCCAGCAGTTACACCCGTTACAGCTCCAACACTGAAGCTTTCTTT
CASSYTRYSSNTEAFF
>TRBV5-8|TRBJ2-2|.|once
TGTGCCAGCAGCCCCGGTACTAGCATTGCCGGGGAGCTGTTTTTT
CASSPGTSIAGELFF
>TRBV18|TRBJ2-2|TRBD1|.
TGTGCCAGCTCCCCGGCTGAGACAGGGACGAACACCGGGGAGCTGTTTTTT
CASSPAETGTNTGELFF
>TRBV5-1|TRBJ2-7|.|once
TGCGCCAGCAGCTTGGGGGGTACATCCAACCTACCCGAGCAGTACTTC
CASSLGGTSNLPEQYF
>TRBV28|TRBJ1-1|.|.
TGTGCCAGCAAGTCCGTGAACACTGAAGCTTTCTTT
CASKSVNTEAFF
>TRBV18|TRBJ2-2|.|.
TGTGCCAGCTCACCGCAGCTGGGGCAACCCGGGGAGCTGTTTTTT
CASSPQLGQPGELFF
>TRBV7-2|TRBJ1-5|.|.
TGTGCCAGCAGCTTAAGGGCGGGCAATCAGCCCCAGCATTTT
CASSLRAGNQPQHF
>TRBV5-4|TRBJ1-1|.|.
TGTGCCAGCAGACAACAGGGCGGCACTGAAGCTTTCTTT
CASRQQGGTEAFF
>TRBV30|TRBJ1-6|.|.
TGTGCCTGGAGTGCTCGACAGGCACATTCACCCCTCCACTTT
CAWSARQAHSPLHF
>TRBV3-1/TRBV3-2|TRBJ2-7|TRBD2|.
TGTGCCAGCAGCCAAGATAAGACTAGCGCCTACGAGCAGTACTTC
CASSQDKTSAYEQYF
>TRBV4-1|TRBJ1-2|.|.
TGCGCCAGCAGCCATGAAGGGTCCTATGGCTACACCTTC
CASSHEGSYGYTF
>TRBV5-4|TRBJ2-7|.|.
TGTGCCAGCAGCTTGGGAGGTGGTGGCCCGCGAGGGTACGAGCAGTACTTC
CASSLGGGGPRGYEQYF
>TRBV21-1|TRBJ2-1|.|.
TGTGCCAGCATCAAACGACTAGCGACTGCAGCCTATGAGCAGTTCTTC
CASIKRLATAAYEQFF
>TRBV28|TRBJ2-7|TRBD2|.
TGTGCCAGCAGCCGTAGCGGGGATTCCTACGAGCAGTACTTC
CASSRSGDSYEQYF
>TRBV30|TRBJ1-2|.|.
TGTGCCTGGAGGGGGTTAGGGGCCTACTATGGCTACACCTTC
CAWRGLGAYYGYTF